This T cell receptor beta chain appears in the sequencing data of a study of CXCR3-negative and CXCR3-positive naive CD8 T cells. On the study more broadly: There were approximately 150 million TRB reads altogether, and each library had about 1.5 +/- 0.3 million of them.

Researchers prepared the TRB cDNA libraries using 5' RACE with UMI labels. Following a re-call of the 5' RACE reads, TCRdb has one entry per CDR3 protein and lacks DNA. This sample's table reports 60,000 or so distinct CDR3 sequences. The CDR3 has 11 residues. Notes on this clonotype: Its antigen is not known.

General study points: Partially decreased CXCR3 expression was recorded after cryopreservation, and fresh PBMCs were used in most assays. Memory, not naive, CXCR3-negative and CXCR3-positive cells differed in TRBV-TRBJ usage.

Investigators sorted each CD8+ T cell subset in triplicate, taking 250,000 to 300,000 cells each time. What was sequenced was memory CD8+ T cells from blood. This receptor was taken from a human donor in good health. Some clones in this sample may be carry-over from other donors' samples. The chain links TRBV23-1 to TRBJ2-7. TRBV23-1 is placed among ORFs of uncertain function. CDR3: CASSPIYEQYF.